These 14 T cell receptor beta chains came from one sample sequenced in a study of tumor-infiltrating lymphocytes in primary liver carcinoma. A primer matching the constant region was used to make TCR beta cDNA from approximately 0.45 ug of total RNA. Researchers made the TCR beta libraries by running three nested multiplex PCR rounds with slightly modified ARM-PCR. TRBV1-TRBV30 forward primers and a C-beta reverse primer were used in the first two PCR rounds, which each ran for nine to ten cycles. TCRdb called the multiplex PCR reads again in MiXCR, with one record for every CDR3 protein. Of roughly 55,000 distinct CDR3 sequences listed, about three quarters were seen once; the top ten hold roughly 60%. Investigators took RNA and DNA out together from about 19-30 mg of unsorted bulk tissue. The sequenced sample was liver tumor tissue from sampling region 2. Subset of the sample: tumor region T2, inferior pole. The receptors come from a man aged 40-55 years with primary liver carcinoma and hepatitis B virus infection.

The rearrangement uses TRBV11-1 and TRBJ2-5, with 7 positions matching TRBD1. V lost 6 bases and J lost 13; bases outside the gene matches: 17. Germline V CDR1 and CDR2: SGHAT, FQDESV (reference sequence). This CDR3 comprises 14 residues. The CDR3 sequence: CASSGQVEVEIRYF. In nucleotides, the CDR3 is TGTGCCAGCAGTGGACAGGTGGAGGTAGAGATCCGGTACTTC.

With regard to this clonotype: Its ends do not fully match the called genes, so a read error is possible. The V call is TRBV4-1, the J call TRBJ1-2; the match to TRBD1 covers 8 bases. From germline, CDR1 is MGHRA and CDR2 YSYEKL. The CDR3 runs to 14 residues. The CDR3 nucleotides read TGCGTCAGCAGCCAAGGGGACAGGAACTATAGCTACACTTTC. It translates to CVSSQGDRNYSYTF.

To note about this clonotype: At one end the junction does not follow the germline gene, possibly because of a read error. The chain has TRBV12-3 or TRBV12-4 and TRBJ2-1; 9 nucleotides align to TRBD2. This CDR3 spans 18 amino acids. DNA for the CDR3: TGTGCCAGCAATTTCCCCAGTCTCGCGGGAGGGGAGGGCAATGAGCGGTTCTTC. Protein: CASNFPSLAGGEGNERFF.

To note about this clonotype: One junction end does not reproduce the germline sequence, and a read error may be involved. The chain uses TRBV11-2 and TRBJ2-7; D is perhaps TRBD1 (5 bases). The length of the CDR3 is 13 residues. CDR1 is SGHAT, CDR2 FQNNGV, per germline. CDR3 nucleotides: TGTGCCAGCAGTTTAGATTCATGGGGCGAGCAGTGCTTC. Encoded protein: CASSLDSWGEQCF.

For this clonotype: The germline gene is not matched at one end of the junction; a read error may be the cause. This chain connects TRBV11-2 to TRBJ1-1; 10 bases match TRBD1. CDR3 length: 14 residues. Germline-derived CDR1 and CDR2 are SGHAT and FQNNGV. CDR3 amino acids: CASSTGTGAAEVFF. The CDR3 nucleotides read TGTGCCAGCAGCACCGGGACAGGGGCTGCTGAAGTTTTCTTT.

On this clonotype itself: Since the CDR3 does not end with the conserved phenylalanine or tryptophan, this likely comes from a read error. No DNA is shown, since the ends of the CDR3 on it are uncertain; the CDR3 is the one TCRdb lists. The chain uses TRBV7-8 and TRBJ2-7. The germline V gene has CDR1 SGHVS and CDR2 FQNEAQ. The CDR3 sequence runs 13 residues, both termini included. The CDR3 protein is CASSFDSAYEQYY.

This clonotype was found a few times. CDR3 region: CAWSVLGREAQPQHF. DNA for the CDR3: TGTGCCTGGAGTGTACTCGGCAGGGAGGCTCAGCCCCAGCATTTT. V gene TRBV30 combines with J gene TRBJ1-5; D possibly corresponds to TRBD1 (5 bases). Germline CDR1 GTSNPN, CDR2 SVGIG (reference sequence). The CDR3 is 15 residues long. Trimming removed 0 bases from V and 6 bases from J, with 15 bases in between.

This clonotype was counted once. One junction end does not reproduce the germline sequence, and a read error may be involved. This chain joins TRBV4-1 and TRBJ1-4; 9 bases are shared with TRBD1. Germline V gives CDR1 MGHRA, CDR2 YSYEKL. The CDR3 has 15 amino acids. The DNA for the CDR3 is TGCGCCATCAGCCACATGACAGGGGGGGATGAAAAACTGTTTTTT. Protein product: CAISHMTGGDEKLFF.

To note about this clonotype: A much larger clonotype is one base distant, so this may be a read error. CDR3 coding DNA: TGTGCCAGCAGCTTAGAACCGGGAGGGCTAAGGGAGCAGTACTTC. Translation: CASSLEPGGLREQYF. The chain carries TRBV7-9 and TRBJ2-7, with TRBD2 matching over 8 bases. This CDR3 has 15 amino acids. Trimming took 1 base from V and 7 from J; bases not matched to a gene: 9. Germline CDR1 is SEHNR and CDR2 is FQNEAQ (reference sequence). Using reference TRBV7-9 and TRBJ2-7 for the parts outside the CDR3, the full variable domain is DTGVSQNPRHKITKRGQNVTFRCDPISEHNRLYWYRQTLGQGPEFLTYFQNEAQLEKSRLLSDRFSAERPKGSFSTLEIQRTEQGDSAMYLCASSLEPGGLREQYFGPGTRLTVT.

Only one count was recorded for this clonotype. This clone may be a read error of a much larger clone one base away. J is TRBJ1-2 and V is TRBV2; D unclear. Trimming took off 6 bases at V and 9 bases at J, with 11 bases between the two ends. The CDR3 runs to 11 residues. CDR1 is SNHLY and CDR2 is FYNNEI in the germline V gene. The CDR3 here is CASRDVYCYTF. DNA of the CDR3: TGTGCCAGCAGGGACGTTTATTGCTACACCTTC.

This clonotype was detected once. Being one base from a much bigger clone, this may be a read error. The rearrangement uses TRBV5-1 and TRBJ2-2; TRBD1 matches 7 bases. Per germline, CDR1 SGHRS and CDR2 YFSETQ. V shed 4 bases and J 10 bases; nucleotides not matched to a gene: 13. The CDR3 has 15 amino acids. CDR3: CASSPENRGYEELFF. CDR3 coding DNA: TGCGCCAGCAGCCCAGAGAACAGGGGTTACGAGGAGCTGTTTTTT.

The sample holds a few counts of this clonotype. One end of the junction does not line up with germline, which may come from a read error. The J gene is TRBJ2-7, the V gene TRBV29-1, with 11 nucleotides matching TRBD2. In germline, CDR1 is SQVTM, CDR2 ANQGSEA. The CDR3 extends over 14 amino acids. CDR3 DNA: TGCAACGTGACACTCGGGACTAGCGGTTACGAGCAATACTTC. This encodes CNVTLGTSGYEQYF.

Turning to this clonotype: One end of the junction is discordant with germline, which a read error may explain. The gene calls are TRBV7-9 and TRBJ1-5; D gene ambiguous. CDR1 and CDR2 (germline): SEHNR, FQNEAQ (reference sequence). The CDR3 totals 12 residues. The CDR3 is CAGSAHFESQHF. The CDR3 DNA follows: TGTGCCGGCAGCGCACATTTTGAGTCCCAGCATTTC.

Worth noting for this clonotype: A much larger clone is a single base away; this may be a read error. V is TRBV11-2 and J is TRBJ2-1, with TRBD2 as a possible D gene (5 bases). V shed 5 bases and J shed 7 bases, with 9 bases lying between them. The CDR3 sequence is 12 residues long. Germline CDR1 reads SGHAT; CDR2 reads FQNNGV. DNA for the CDR3: TGTGCCAGCAGCATTTGCGGGAATGAGCAGTTCTTC. This encodes CASSICGNEQFF.